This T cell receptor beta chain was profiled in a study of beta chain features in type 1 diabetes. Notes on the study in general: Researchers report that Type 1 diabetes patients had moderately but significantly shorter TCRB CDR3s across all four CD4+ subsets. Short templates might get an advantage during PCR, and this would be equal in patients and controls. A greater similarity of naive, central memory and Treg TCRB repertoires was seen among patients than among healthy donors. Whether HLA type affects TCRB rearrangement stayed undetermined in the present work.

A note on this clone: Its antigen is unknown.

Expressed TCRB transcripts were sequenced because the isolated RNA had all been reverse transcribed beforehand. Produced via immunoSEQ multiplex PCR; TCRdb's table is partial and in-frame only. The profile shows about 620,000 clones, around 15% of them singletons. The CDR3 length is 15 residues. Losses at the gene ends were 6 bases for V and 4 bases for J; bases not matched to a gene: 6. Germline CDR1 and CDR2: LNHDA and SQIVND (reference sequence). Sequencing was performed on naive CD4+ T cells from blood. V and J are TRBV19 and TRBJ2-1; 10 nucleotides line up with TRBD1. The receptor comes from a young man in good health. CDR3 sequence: CASSRTGQGYNEQFF. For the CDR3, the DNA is TGTGCCAGTAGCCGAACGGGACAGGGGTACAATGAGCAGTTCTTC. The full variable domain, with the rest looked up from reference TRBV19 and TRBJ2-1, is DGGITQSPKYLFRKEGQNVTLSCEQNLNHDAMYWYRQDPGQGLRLIYYSQIVNDFQKGDIAEGYSVSREKKESFPLTVTSAQKNPTAFYLCASSRTGQGYNEQFFGPGTRLTVL.